These 16 T cell receptor beta chains were all obtained from the same sample, sequenced in a study of blood T cell repertoires in COVID-19. Produced via immunoSEQ multiplex PCR; TCRdb's table is partial and in-frame only. The sample lists 250,000 to 350,000 clones; 90% were seen once. The sequenced sample was peripheral blood. The receptor set was obtained from a woman aged 25 to 39 with COVID-19, enrolled during active disease.

This clone appeared once. The CDR3, as DNA: TGTGCCAGCAGTCTTACCAGACAGGGGGTGGAATATGGCTACACCTTC. Translated: CASSLTRQGVEYGYTF. V gene TRBV28 combines with J gene TRBJ1-2; 9 bases line up with TRBD1. The CDR3 is 16 amino acids. From germline, CDR1 is MDHEN and CDR2 SYDVKM. V lost 5 bases and J lost 5; bases outside the gene matches: 12.

This clone was detected a few times. This chain joins TRBV30 and TRBJ1-2; D gene uncertain. This CDR3 has 13 amino acids. Germline lookup yields CDR1 GTSNPN and CDR2 SVGIG (reference sequence). Trimming cost V 0 bases and J 3 bases, with 8 bases left between them. The CDR3 is CAWSVQKDYGYTF. CDR3 coding DNA: TGTGCCTGGAGTGTACAGAAAGACTATGGCTACACCTTC.

The V call is TRBV5-8, the J call TRBJ1-2; D is possibly TRBD1 (5 bases). Germline V gene lookup returns CDR1 SGHTS and CDR2 YDEGEE. CDR3 length equals 14 residues. Trimming removed 0 bases at V and 4 bases at J, with 10 bases between. The chain's CDR3 is CASSLAGGIYGYTF. As DNA, the CDR3 is TGTGCCAGCAGCTTGGCCGGGGGAATCTATGGCTACACCTTC.

J is TRBJ1-2 and V is TRBV6-5, with D perhaps TRBD1 (6 bases). The V and J ends lost 10 bases and 0 bases respectively, with 12 bases between them. CDR1 and CDR2 (germline): MNHEY, SVGAGI. The CDR3 sequence is 13 residues long. In nucleotides, the CDR3 is TGTGCCACTTCGGACAGCCCTAACTATGGCTACACCTTC. Encoded protein: CATSDSPNYGYTF.

V gene TRBV5-1 combines with J gene TRBJ2-4; 7 bases agree with TRBD1. Germline CDR1 and CDR2: SGHRS and YFSETQ. The J segment lost 0 bases and the V segment lost 4 bases, leaving 7 bases of the junction unmatched. There are 16 residues in the CDR3. Here the CDR3 reads CASSEIQGQAKNIQYF. DNA for the CDR3: TGCGCCAGCAGCGAGATACAGGGGCAAGCCAAAAACATTCAGTACTTC.

The chain couples TRBV11-2 to TRBJ2-1; 7 bases are a match to TRBD2. J gave up 5 bases and V 3 bases, and 16 bases lay outside the gene matches. This CDR3 is 18 amino acids long. Germline V gene sequence: CDR1 SGHAT, CDR2 FQNNGV. This CDR3 reads CASSFRWTGLAEDNEQFF. The CDR3 DNA reads as TGTGCCAGCAGCTTTCGGTGGACCGGGCTAGCGGAGGACAATGAGCAGTTCTTC. Full variable domain (outside the CDR3, taken from reference TRBV11-2 and TRBJ2-1): EAGVAQSPRYKIIEKRQSVAFWCNPISGHATLYWYQQILGQGPKLLIQFQNNGVVDDSQLPKDRFSAERLKGVDSTLKIQPAKLEDSAVYLCASSFRWTGLAEDNEQFFGPGTRLTVL.

This sequence joins TRBV30 and TRBJ1-1; a weak D match, TRBD1 (6 bases). This CDR3 is 17 amino acids long. Germline assignment: CDR1 GTSNPN and CDR2 SVGIG (reference sequence). V gave up 3 bases and J gave up 2 bases, with 22 bases separating them. The CDR3 DNA follows: TGTGCCTGGAGGAGTGGGCGGACAGCGGTTCTAAACACTGAAGCTTTCTTT. Its translation is CAWRSGRTAVLNTEAFF.

The rearrangement joins TRBV28 to TRBJ2-7, with TRBD2 as a possible D gene (5 bases). V was pared by 6 bases and J by 2 bases, with 17 bases between. The CDR3 totals 15 residues. CDR1 and CDR2 (germline): MDHEN, SYDVKM. CDR3 sequence reads: CASSASSSGPYEQYF. CDR3 coding DNA: TGTGCCAGCAGCGCCTCTAGCTCCGGGCCCTACGAGCAGTACTTC.

This clone came up once. The genes are TRBV29-1 and TRBJ1-1; D not resolved. The germline V and J ends were trimmed by 4 bases and 5 bases, with 11 bases remaining between them. There are 12 residues in the CDR3. Per germline, CDR1 SQVTM and CDR2 ANQGSEA. In DNA, the CDR3 is TGCAGCGTTGTTCCGGGAGGGACTGAAGCTTTCTTT. Translation gives CSVVPGGTEAFF.

This rearrangement joins TRBV3-1 (or the pseudogene TRBV3-2) to TRBJ1-6; possibly TRBD1 for D (6 bases). Trimming removed 3 bases at V and 10 bases at J, with 10 bases between. Germline loops: CDR1 LGHDT, CDR2 YNNKEL (reference sequence). The CDR3 covers 13 residues. The CDR3 sequence: CASSQGQRSPLHF. The CDR3, as DNA: TGTGCCAGCAGCCAGGGACAAAGGTCACCCCTCCACTTT.

The V gene is TRBV29-1, the J gene TRBJ2-7; D is perhaps TRBD1 (6 bases). CDR3 length: 13 amino acids. Per the germline V gene, CDR1 is SQVTM and CDR2 is ANQGSEA. V dropped 5 bases and J dropped 0 bases, with 11 bases sitting between them. The CDR3 bases are TGCAGCGTTTACGGGGACAACTCCTACGAGCAGTACTTC. It encodes CSVYGDNSYEQYF.

The chain uses TRBV9 and TRBJ2-1, with 10 bases that match TRBD2. V lost 0 bases, J lost 1 base, and 16 bases stayed unmatched. This CDR3 spans 21 amino acids. Looked up from germline, CDR1 is SGDLS and CDR2 is YYNGEE. CDR3 sequence (DNA): TGTGCCAGCAGCGTAGTGGGCCTCAGGACTAGCGGTCAACCATCCTACAATGAGCAGTTCTTC. It specifies CASSVVGLRTSGQPSYNEQFF.

The rearrangement links TRBV5-6 to TRBJ2-1, with 11 bases identical to TRBD2. The CDR3 consists of 14 residues. The germline gives CDR1 SGHDT, CDR2 YYEEEE. J was trimmed by 9 bases and V by 2 bases; bases with no gene match: 4. DNA of the CDR3: TGTGCCAGCAGCTTAGGTACTAGCGGGAGTGAGCAGTTCTTC. It codes for CASSLGTSGSEQFF.

A single count supports this clone. V usage is TRBV29-1 and J usage is TRBJ2-1; TRBD1 matches 8 bases. J lost 0 bases, V lost 4 bases, and 11 bases had no gene match. CDR3 size: 17 residues. CDR1 is SQVTM, CDR2 ANQGSEA, per germline. CDR3 region: CSVAGQGFSSSYNEQFF. CDR3 coding DNA: TGCAGCGTTGCCGGACAGGGTTTCTCGAGCTCCTACAATGAGCAGTTCTTC.

The chain recombines TRBV27 with TRBJ2-7; a possible D gene is TRBD1 (5 bases). The length of the CDR3 is 14 residues. The V end was cut by 2 bases, the J end by 3 bases, with 11 bases between. Germline assignment: CDR1 MNHEY and CDR2 SMNVEV (reference sequence). This chain's CDR3 is CASSLSVTDYEQYF. CDR3 DNA sequence: TGTGCCAGCAGTTTAAGCGTGACAGACTACGAGCAGTACTTC.

This chain links TRBV7-3 with TRBJ2-7, with TRBD1 matching over 7 bases. V gave up 5 bases and J gave up 0 bases; unmatched junction bases: 7. The CDR3 contains 15 residues. Germline V lookup: CDR1 SGHTA, CDR2 FQGTGA. CDR3 sequence reads: CASSPSGQYSYEQYF. The CDR3, as DNA: TGTGCCAGCAGCCCCTCGGGACAGTACTCCTACGAGCAGTACTTC. The full variable domain, completed using reference TRBV7-3 and TRBJ2-7, is GAGVSQTPSNKVTEKGKYVELRCDPISGHTALYWYRQSLGQGPEFLIYFQGTGAADDSGLPNDRFFAVRPEGSVSTLKIQRTERGDSAVYLCASSPSGQYSYEQYFGPGTRLTVT.